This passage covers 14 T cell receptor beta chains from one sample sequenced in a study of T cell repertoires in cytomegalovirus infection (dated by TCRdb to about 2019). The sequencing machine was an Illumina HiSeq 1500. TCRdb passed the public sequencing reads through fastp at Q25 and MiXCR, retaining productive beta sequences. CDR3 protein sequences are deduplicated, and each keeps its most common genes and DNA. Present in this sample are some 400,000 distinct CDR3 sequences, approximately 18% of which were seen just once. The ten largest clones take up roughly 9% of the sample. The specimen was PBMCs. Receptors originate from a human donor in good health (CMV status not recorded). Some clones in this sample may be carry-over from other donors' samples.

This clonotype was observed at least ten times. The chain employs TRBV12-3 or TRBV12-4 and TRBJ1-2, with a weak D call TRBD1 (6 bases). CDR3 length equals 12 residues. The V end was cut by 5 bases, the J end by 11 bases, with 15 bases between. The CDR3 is CASSLGQYRYTF. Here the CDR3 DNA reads TGTGCCAGCAGTCTTGGACAGTATCGGTACACCTTC.

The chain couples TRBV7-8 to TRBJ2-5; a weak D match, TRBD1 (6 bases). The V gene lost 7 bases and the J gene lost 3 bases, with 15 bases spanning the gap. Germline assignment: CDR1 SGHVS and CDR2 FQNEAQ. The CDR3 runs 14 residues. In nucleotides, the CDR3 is TGTGCCAGCATCCCTTTGGGGACAAAAGAGACCCAGTACTTC. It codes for CASIPLGTKETQYF.

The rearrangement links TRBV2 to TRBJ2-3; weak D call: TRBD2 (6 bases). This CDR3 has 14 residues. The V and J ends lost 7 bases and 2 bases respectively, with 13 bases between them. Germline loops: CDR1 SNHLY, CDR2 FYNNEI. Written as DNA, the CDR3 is TGTGCCAGCATTACTAGCAGGAACACAGATACGCAGTATTTT. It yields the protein CASITSRNTDTQYF.

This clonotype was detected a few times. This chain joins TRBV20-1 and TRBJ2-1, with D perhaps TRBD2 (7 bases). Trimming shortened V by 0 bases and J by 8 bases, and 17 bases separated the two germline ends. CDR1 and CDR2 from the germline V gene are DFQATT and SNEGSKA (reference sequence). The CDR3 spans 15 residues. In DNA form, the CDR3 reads TGCAGTGCTAGAGATACTCGGGGGGCCATCTATGAGCAGTTCTTC. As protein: CSARDTRGAIYEQFF.

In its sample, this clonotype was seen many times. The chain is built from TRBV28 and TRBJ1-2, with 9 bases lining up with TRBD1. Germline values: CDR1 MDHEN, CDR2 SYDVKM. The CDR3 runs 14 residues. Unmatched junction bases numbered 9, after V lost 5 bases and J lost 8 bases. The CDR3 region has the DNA TGTGCCAGCAGTCTACCCGGGACAGGGCACGGCTACACCTTC. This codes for CASSLPGTGHGYTF.

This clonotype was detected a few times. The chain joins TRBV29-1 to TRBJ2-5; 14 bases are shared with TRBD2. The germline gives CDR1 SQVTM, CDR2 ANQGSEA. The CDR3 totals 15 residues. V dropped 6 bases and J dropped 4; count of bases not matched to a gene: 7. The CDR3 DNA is TGCAGCGTGACGACCGGGACTAGCGGGGGAGAGACCCAGTACTTC. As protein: CSVTTGTSGGETQYF.

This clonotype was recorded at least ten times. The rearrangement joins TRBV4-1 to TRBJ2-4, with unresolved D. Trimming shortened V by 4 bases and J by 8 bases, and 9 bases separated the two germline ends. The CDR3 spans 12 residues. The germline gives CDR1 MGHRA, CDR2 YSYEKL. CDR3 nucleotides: TGCGCCAGCAGCCCACGGCAGGACATTCAGTACTTC. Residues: CASSPRQDIQYF.

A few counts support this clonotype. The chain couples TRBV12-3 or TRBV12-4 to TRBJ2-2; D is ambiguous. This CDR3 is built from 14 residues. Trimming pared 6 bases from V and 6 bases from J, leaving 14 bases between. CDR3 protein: CASSRDIFSGELFF. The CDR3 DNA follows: TGTGCCAGCAGCCGTGACATTTTCTCCGGGGAGCTGTTTTTT.

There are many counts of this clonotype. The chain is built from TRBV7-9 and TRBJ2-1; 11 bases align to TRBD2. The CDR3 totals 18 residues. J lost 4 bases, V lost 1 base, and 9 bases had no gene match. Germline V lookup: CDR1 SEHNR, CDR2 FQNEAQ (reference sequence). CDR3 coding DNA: TGTGCCAGCAGCTTAGGGCGACTAGCGGGGCTTTGGTACAATGAGCAGTTCTTC. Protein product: CASSLGRLAGLWYNEQFF.

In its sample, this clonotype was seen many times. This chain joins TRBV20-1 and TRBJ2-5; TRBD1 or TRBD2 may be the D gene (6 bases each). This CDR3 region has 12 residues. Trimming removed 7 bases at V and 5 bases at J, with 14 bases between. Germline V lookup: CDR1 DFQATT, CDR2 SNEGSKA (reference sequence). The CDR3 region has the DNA TGCAGTGAGGAGGGGGAGGTGGAGACCCAGTACTTC. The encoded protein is CSEEGEVETQYF.

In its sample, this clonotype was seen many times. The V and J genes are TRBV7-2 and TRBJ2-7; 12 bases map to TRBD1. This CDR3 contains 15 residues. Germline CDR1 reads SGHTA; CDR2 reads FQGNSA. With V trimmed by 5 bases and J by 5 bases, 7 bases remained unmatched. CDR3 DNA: TGTGCCAGCAGCATTACGGGACAGGGGGCTCACGAGCAGTACTTC. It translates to CASSITGQGAHEQYF.

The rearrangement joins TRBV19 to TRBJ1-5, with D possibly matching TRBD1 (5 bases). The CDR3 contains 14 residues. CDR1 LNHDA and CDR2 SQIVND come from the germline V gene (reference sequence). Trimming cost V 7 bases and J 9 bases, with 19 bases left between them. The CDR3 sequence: CASTEGRKHRPQHF. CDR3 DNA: TGTGCCAGTACCGAGGGGAGGAAGCATCGGCCCCAGCATTTT.

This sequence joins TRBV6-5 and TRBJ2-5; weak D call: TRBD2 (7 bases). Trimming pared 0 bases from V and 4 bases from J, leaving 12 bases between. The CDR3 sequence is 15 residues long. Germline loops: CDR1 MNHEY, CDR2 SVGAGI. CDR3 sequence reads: CASSYSAGEGETQYF. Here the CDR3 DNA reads TGTGCCAGCAGTTACTCAGCAGGGGAGGGAGAGACCCAGTACTTC.

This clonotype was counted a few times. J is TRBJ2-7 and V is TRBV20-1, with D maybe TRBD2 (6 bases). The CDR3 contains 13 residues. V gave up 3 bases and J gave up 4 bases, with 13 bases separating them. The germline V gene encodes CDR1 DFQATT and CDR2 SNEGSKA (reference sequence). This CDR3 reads CSARNEGRYEQYF. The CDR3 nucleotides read TGCAGTGCTAGGAACGAGGGGAGGTACGAGCAGTACTTC.